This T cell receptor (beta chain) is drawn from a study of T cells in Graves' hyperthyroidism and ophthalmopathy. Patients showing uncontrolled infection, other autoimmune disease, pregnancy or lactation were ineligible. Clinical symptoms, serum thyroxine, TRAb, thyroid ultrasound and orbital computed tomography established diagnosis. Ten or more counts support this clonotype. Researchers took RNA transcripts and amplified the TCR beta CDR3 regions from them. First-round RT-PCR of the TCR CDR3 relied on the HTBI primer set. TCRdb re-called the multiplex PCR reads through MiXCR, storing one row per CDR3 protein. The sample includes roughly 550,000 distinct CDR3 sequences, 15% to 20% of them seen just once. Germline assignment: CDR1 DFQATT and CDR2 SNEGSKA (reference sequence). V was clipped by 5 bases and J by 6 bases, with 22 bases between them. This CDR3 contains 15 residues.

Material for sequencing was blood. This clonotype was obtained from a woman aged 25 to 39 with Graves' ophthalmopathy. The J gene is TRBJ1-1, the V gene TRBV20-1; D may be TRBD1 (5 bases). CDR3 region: CSAPVGGRIDAEAFF. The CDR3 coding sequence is TGCAGTGCTCCAGTGGGGGGGAGGATCGACGCTGAAGCTTTCTTT.